This T cell receptor (beta chain) was sequenced in a study of T cells in Graves' hyperthyroidism and ophthalmopathy. The study's findings and limits: Patients with ophthalmopathy were separated from those with stable hyperthyroidism by a 13 V-J model.

RNA transcripts were the template for amplifying TCR beta CDR3 regions. A set of HTBI primers served as the primers for a first-round RT-PCR of the TCR CDR3. MiXCR, run by TCRdb on the multiplex PCR reads, gives a single entry per CDR3 protein. The sample has around 350,000 distinct CDR3 sequences, less than 15% seen once. Graves' hyperthyroidism was deemed stable absent ophthalmopathy progression within 18 months. At least ten counts were recorded for this clonotype. Its cognate antigen is unknown. Trimming cost V 5 bases and J 6 bases, with 16 bases left between them. The germline V gene encodes CDR1 SGHNT and CDR2 YENEEA. The CDR3 spans 14 residues.

The sample comprised blood. This chain uses TRBV11-3 with TRBJ1-1; perhaps TRBD1 as D (6 bases). This sequence was found in a woman younger than 30 with Graves' hyperthyroidism. The CDR3, as DNA: TGTGCCAGCAGCCCACAGGGCGATGATTCTGAAGCTTTCTTT. Residues: CASSPQGDDSEAFF.